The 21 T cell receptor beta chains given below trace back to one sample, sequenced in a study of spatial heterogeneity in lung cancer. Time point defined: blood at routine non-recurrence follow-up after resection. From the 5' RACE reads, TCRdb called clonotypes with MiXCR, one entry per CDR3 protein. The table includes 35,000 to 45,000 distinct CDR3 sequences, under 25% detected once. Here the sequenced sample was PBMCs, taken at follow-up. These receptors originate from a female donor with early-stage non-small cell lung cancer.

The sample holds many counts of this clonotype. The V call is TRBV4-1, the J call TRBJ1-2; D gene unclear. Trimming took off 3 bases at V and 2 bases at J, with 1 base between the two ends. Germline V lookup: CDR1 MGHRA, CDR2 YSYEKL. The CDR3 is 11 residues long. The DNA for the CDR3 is TGCGCCAGCAGCCAGAACTATGGCTACACCTTC. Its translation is CASSQNYGYTF.

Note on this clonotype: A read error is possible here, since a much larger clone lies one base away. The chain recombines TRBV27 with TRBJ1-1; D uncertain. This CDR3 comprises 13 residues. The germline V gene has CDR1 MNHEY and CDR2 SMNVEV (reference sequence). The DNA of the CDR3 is TGTACCAGCAGTTTGCAGTTGTACACTGAAGCTTTCTTT. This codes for CTSSLQLYTEAFF.

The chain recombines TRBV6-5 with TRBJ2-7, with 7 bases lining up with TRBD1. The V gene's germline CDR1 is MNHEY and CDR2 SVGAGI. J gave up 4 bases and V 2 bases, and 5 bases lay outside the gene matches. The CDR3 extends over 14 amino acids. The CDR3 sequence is CASSYDGTVYEQYF. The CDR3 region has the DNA TGTGCCAGCAGTTACGACGGGACAGTATACGAGCAGTACTTC.

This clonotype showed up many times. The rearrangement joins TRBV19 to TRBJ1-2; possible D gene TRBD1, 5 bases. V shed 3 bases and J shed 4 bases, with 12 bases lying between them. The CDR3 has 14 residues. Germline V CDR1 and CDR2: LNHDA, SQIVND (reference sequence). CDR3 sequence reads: CASSINRGVYGYTF. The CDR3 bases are TGTGCCAGTAGTATTAACCGAGGGGTCTATGGCTACACCTTC.

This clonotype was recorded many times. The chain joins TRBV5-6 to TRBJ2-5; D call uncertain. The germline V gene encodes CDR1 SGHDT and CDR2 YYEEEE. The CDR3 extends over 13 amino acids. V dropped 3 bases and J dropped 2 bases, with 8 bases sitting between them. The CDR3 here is CASSSHGQETQYF. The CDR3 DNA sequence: TGTGCCAGCAGCTCTCATGGACAAGAGACCCAGTACTTC.

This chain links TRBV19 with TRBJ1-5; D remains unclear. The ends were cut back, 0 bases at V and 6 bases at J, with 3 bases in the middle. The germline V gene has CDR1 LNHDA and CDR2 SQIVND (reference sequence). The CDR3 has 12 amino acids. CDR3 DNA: TGTGCCAGTAGTATAGATGTTCAGCCCCAGCATTTT. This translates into CASSIDVQPQHF.

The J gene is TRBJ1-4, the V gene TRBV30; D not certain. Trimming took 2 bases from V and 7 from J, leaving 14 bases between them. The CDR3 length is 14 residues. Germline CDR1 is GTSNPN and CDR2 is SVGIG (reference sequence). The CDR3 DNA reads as TGTGCCTGGAGTAAATTACGAGAGGGTGAAAAACTGTTTTTT. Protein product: CAWSKLREGEKLFF.

The CDR3 bases are TGTGCCAGCAGCCTGGGCCCTCCGGGACTACCAACTAGCACAGATACGCAGTATTTT. It encodes CASSLGPPGLPTSTDTQYF. The V and J genes are TRBV7-2 and TRBJ2-3, with 7 bases aligning to TRBD2. The CDR3 has 19 residues. V dropped 5 bases and J dropped 0; count of bases not matched to a gene: 17. The germline V gene has CDR1 SGHTA and CDR2 FQGNSA.

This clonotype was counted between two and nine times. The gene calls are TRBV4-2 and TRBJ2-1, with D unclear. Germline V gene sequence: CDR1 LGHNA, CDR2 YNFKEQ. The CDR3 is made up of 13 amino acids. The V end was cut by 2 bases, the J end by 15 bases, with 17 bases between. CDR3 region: CASSQNRLASGFF. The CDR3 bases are TGTGCCAGCAGCCAAAACCGACTGGCCTCGGGGTTCTTC.

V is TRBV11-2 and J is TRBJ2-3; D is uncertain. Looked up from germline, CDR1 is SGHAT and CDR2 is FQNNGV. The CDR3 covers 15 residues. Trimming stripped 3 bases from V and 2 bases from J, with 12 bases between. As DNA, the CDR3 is TGTGCCAGCAGCTTCACCCGGAGAACCACAGATACGCAGTATTTT. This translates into CASSFTRRTTDTQYF.

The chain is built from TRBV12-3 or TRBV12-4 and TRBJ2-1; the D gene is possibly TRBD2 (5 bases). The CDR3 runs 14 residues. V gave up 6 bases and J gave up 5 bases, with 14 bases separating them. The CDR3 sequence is CASSRSARHNEQFF. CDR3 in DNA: TGTGCCAGCAGCCGTAGCGCACGACACAATGAGCAGTTCTTC.

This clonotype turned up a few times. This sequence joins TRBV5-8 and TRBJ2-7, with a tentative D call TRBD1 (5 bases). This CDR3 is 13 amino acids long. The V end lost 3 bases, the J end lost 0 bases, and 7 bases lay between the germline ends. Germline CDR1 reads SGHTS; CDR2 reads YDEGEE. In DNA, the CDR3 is TGTGCCAGCAGCTCCAGGGTCTCCTACGAGCAGTACGTC. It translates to CASSSRVSYEQYV.

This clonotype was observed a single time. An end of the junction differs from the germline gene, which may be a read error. This CDR3 is CASSLFQQGTQYF. The CDR3 bases are TGTGCCAGCAGTTTATTCCAGCAAGGGACCCAGTACTTC. The V call is TRBV12-3 or TRBV12-4, the J call TRBJ2-5, with D uncertain. CDR3 length: 13 amino acids.

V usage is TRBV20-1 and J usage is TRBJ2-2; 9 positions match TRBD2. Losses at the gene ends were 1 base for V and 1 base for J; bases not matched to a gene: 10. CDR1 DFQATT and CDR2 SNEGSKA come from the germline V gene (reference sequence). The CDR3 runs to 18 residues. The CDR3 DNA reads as TGCAGTGCTAGAGGACGACCAAGCGGGAGGTGGAACACCGGGGAGCTGTTTTTT. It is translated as CSARGRPSGRWNTGELFF.

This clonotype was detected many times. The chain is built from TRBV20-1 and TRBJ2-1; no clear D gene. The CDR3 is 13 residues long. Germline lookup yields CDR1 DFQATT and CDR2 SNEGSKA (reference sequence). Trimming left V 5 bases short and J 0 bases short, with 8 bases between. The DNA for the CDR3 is TGCAGTGCTCGTACGAGCTCCTACAATGAGCAGTTCTTC. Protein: CSARTSSYNEQFF.

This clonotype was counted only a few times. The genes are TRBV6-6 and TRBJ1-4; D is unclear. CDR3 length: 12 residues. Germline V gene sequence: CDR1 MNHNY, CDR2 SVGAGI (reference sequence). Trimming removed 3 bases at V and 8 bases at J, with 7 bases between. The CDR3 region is CASSYGIEKLFF. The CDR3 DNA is TGTGCCAGCAGTTATGGGATCGAAAAACTGTTTTTT.

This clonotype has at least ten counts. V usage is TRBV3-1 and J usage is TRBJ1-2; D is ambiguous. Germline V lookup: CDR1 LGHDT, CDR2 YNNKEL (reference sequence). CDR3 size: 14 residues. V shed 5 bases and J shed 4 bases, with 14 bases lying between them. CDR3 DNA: TGTGCCAGCAGCAATCCACGGGCTGGCTATGGCTACACCTTC. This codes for CASSNPRAGYGYTF.

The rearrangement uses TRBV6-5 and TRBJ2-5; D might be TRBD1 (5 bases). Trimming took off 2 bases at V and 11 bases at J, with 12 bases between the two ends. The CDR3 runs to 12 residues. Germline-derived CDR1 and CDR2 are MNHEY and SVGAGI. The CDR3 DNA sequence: TGTGCCAGCAGTTACCCCACAGGCCGACAGTACTTC. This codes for CASSYPTGRQYF.

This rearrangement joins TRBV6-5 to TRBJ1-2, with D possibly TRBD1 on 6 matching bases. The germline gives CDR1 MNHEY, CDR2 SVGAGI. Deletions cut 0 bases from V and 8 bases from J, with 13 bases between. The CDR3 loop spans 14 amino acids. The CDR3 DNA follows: TGTGCCAGCAGTTACTCGGACAGAACATCCGGCTACACCTTC. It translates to CASSYSDRTSGYTF.

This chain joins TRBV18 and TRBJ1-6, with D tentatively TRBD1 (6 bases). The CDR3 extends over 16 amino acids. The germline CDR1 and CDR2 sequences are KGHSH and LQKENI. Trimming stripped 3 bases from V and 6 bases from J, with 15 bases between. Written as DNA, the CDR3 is TGTGCCAGCTCACCCACCCGGGACACCGTTAATTCACCCCTCCACTTT. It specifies CASSPTRDTVNSPLHF. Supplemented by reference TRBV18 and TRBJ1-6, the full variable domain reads NAGVMQNPRHLVRRRGQEARLRCSPMKGHSHVYWYRQLPEEGLKFMVYLQKENIIDESGMPKERFSAEFPKEGPSILRIQQVVRGDSAAYFCASSPTRDTVNSPLHFGNGTRLTVT.

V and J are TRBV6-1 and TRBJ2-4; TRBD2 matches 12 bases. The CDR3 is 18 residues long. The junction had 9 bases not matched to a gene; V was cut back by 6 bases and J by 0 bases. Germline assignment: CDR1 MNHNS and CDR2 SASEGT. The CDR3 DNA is TGTGCCAGCAGAGACCGAGGACTAGCGGGGTTAGCCAAAAACATTCAGTACTTC. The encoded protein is CASRDRGLAGLAKNIQYF.